This entry describes one T cell receptor beta chain. The antigen remains undetermined. The data are from a study of Ad26.COV2.S vaccination and SARS-CoV-2 variants. Findings and caveats of the study: Vaccine recipients surpassed placebo recipients in spike-specific TCR breadth.

Treatment here: approximately 18 received Ad26.COV2.S at low or high dose, single or two shots; a few received placebo; per-sample allocation not given. Sampling occurred on day 63 after the first vaccine or placebo injection. The assay was immunoSEQ multiplex PCR, and TCRdb's table has in-frame clones only and misses some. The sample lists fewer than 500,000 clones; roughly nine tenths were seen once. V was pared by 8 bases and J by 3 bases, with 10 bases between. The CDR3 length is 12 residues. Germline CDR1 reads SEHNR; CDR2 reads FQNEAQ (reference sequence). This TCR derives from a person aged 18-65 years who received the Ad26.COV2.S COVID-19 vaccine or a placebo. The sequences come from peripheral blood, collected in a trial of Ad26.COV2.S vaccine versus placebo. The rearrangement uses TRBV7-9 and TRBJ1-1, with unresolved D. CDR3 DNA sequence: TGTGCCAGCCTCCTTGGGGACACTGAAGCTTTCTTT. Translation gives CASLLGDTEAFF.